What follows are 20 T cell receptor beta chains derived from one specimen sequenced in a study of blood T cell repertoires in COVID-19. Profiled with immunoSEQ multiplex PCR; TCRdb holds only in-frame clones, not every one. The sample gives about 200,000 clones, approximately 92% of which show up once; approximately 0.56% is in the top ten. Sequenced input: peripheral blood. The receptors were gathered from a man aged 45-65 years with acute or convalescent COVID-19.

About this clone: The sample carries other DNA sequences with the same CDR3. The CDR3 DNA sequence: TGCGCCAGCAGCTTGGACGGTGACTCTGGAAACACCATATATTTT. Translation: CASSLDGDSGNTIYF. The chain has TRBV5-1 and TRBJ1-3; D uncertain. Germline V gives CDR1 SGHRS, CDR2 YFSETQ. V gave up 0 bases and J gave up 0 bases, with 7 bases separating them. The CDR3 has 15 amino acids. Filled out from reference TRBV5-1 and TRBJ1-3, the complete variable domain reads KAGVTQTPRYLIKTRGQQVTLSCSPISGHRSVSWYQQTPGQGLQFLFEYFSETQRNKGNFPGRFSGRQFSNSRSEMNVSTLELGDSALYLCASSLDGDSGNTIYFGEGSWLTVV.

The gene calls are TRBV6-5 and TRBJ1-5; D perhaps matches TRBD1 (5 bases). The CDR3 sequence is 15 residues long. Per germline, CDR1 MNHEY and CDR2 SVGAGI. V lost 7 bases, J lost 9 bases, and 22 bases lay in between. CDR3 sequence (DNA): TGTGCCAGCACTACAGAGTGGGGCGGCTCTGCGCCCCAGCATTTT. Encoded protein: CASTTEWGGSAPQHF.

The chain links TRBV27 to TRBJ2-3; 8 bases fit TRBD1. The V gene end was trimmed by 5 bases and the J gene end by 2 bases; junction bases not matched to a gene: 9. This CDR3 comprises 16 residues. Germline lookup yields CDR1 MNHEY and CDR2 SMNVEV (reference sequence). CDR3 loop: CASSRRQGMATDTQYF. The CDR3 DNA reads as TGTGCCAGCAGTCGAAGACAGGGGATGGCCACAGATACGCAGTATTTT.

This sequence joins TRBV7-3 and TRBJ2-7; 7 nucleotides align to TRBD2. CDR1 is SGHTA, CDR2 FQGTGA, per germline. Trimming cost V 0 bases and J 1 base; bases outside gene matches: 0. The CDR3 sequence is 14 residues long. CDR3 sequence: CASSLTGGSYEQYF. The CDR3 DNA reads TGTGCCAGCAGCTTAACGGGGGGGTCCTACGAGCAGTACTTC.

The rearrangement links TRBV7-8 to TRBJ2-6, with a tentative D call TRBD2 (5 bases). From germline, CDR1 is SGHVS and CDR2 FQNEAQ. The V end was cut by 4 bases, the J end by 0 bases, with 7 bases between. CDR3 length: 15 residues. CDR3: CASSYRGSGANVLTF. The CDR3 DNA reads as TGTGCCAGCAGCTACCGGGGCTCTGGGGCCAACGTCCTGACTTTC.

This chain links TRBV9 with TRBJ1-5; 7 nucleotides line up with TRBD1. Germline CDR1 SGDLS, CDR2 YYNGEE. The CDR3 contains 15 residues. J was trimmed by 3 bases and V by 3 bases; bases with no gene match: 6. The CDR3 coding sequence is TGTGCCAGCAGCGCCCAGGGGGGAGTCAATCAGCCCCAGCATTTT. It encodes CASSAQGGVNQPQHF.

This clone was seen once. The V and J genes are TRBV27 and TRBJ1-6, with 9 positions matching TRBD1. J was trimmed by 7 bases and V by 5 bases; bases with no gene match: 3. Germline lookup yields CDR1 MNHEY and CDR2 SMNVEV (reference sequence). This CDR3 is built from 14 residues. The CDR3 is CASSPDRGNSPLHF. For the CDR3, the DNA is TGTGCCAGCAGTCCCGACAGGGGGAATTCACCCCTCCACTTT.

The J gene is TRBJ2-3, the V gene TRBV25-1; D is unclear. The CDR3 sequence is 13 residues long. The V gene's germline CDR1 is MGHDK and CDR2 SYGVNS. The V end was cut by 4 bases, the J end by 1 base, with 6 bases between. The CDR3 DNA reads TGTGCCAGCAGTGCCAGCGGCACAGATACGCAGTATTTT. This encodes CASSASGTDTQYF. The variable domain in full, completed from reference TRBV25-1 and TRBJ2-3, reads EADIYQTPRYLVIGTGKKITLECSQTMGHDKMYWYQQDPGMELHLIHYSYGVNSTEKGDLSSESTVSRIRTEHFPLTLESARPSHTSQYLCASSASGTDTQYFGPGTRLTVL.

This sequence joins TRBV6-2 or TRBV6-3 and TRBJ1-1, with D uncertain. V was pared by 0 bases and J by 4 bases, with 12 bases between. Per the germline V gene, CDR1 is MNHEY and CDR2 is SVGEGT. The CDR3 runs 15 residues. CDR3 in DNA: TGTGCCAGCAGTTACTCTTCCGGGATTGGCACTGAAGCTTTCTTT. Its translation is CASSYSSGIGTEAFF.

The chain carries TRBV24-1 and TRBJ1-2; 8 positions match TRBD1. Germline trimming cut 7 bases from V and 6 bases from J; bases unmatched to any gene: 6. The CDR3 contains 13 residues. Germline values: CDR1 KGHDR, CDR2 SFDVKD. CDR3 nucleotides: TGTGCCACCAGGGAGACAGGGGAGGATGGCTACACCTTC. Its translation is CATRETGEDGYTF.

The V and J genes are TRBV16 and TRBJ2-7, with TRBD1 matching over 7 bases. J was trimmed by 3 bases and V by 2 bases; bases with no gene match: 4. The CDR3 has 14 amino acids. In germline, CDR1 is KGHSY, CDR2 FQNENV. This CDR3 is CASSQRDRDYEQYF. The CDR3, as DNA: TGTGCCAGCAGCCAACGGGACAGAGACTACGAGCAGTACTTC.

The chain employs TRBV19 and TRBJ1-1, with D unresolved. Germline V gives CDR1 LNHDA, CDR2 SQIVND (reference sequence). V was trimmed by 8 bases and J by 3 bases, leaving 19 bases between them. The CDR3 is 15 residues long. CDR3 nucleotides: TGTGCCAGTCTCCTTTATGGGAGCCCGGACACTGAAGCTTTCTTT. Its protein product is CASLLYGSPDTEAFF.

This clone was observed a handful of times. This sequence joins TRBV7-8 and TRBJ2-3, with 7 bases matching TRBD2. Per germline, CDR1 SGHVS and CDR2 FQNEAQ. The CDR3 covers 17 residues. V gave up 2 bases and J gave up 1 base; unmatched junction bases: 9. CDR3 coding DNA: TGTGCCAGCAGCTTATGGTCTAGCGGTACCGGCACAGATACGCAGTATTTT. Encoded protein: CASSLWSSGTGTDTQYF.

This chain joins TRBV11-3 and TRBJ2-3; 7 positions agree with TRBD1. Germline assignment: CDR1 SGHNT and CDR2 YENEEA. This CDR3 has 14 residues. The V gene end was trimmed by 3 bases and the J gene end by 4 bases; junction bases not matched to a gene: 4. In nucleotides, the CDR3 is TGTGCCAGCAGCTTCCACAGGGGAGCAGATACGCAGTATTTT. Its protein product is CASSFHRGADTQYF.

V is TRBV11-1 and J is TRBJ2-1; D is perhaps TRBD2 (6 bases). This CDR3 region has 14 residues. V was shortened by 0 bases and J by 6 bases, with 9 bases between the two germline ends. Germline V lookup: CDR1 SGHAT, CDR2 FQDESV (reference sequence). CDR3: CASSLASGLNEQFF. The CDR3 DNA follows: TGTGCCAGCAGCTTAGCTAGCGGACTCAATGAGCAGTTCTTC.

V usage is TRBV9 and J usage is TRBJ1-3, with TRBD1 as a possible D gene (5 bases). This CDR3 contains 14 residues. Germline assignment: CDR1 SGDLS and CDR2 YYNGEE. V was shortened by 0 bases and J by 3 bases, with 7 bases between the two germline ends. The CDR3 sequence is CASSVVGGGNTIYF. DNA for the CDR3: TGTGCCAGCAGCGTAGTCGGGGGTGGAAACACCATATATTTT. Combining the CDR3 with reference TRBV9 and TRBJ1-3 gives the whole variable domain DSGVTQTPKHLITATGQRVTLRCSPRSGDLSVYWYQQSLDQGLQFLIQYYNGEERAKGNILERFSAQQFPDLHSELNLSSLELGDSALYFCASSVVGGGNTIYFGEGSWLTVV.

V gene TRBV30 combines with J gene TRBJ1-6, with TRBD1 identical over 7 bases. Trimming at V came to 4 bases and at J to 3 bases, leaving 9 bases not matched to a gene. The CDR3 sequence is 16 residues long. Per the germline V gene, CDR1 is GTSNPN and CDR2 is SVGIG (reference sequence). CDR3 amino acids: CAWNPGQDYYNSPLHF. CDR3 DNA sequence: TGTGCCTGGAACCCTGGACAGGACTACTATAATTCACCCCTCCACTTT. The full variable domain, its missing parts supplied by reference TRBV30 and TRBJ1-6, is SQTIHQWPATLVQPVGSPLSLECTVEGTSNPNLYWYRQAAGRGLQLLFYSVGIGQISSEVPQNLSASRPQDRQFILSSKKLLLSDSGFYLCAWNPGQDYYNSPLHFGNGTRLTVT.

CDR3 amino acids: CASSHLAGGRNEQFF. The CDR3 nucleotides are TGCGCCAGCAGCCACCTAGCGGGGGGGCGGAATGAGCAGTTCTTC. The chain combines TRBV4-1 with TRBJ2-1; TRBD2 agrees at 12 bases. Germline trimming cut 3 bases from V and 7 bases from J; bases unmatched to any gene: 4. There are 15 residues in the CDR3. Germline CDR1 is MGHRA and CDR2 is YSYEKL.

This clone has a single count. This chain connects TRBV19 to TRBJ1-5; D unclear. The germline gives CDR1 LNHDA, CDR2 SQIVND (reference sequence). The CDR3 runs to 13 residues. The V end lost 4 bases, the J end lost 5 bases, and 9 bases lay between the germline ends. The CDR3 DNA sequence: TGTGCCAGTAGTACGGACGGGGATCAGCCCCAGCATTTT. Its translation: CASSTDGDQPQHF.

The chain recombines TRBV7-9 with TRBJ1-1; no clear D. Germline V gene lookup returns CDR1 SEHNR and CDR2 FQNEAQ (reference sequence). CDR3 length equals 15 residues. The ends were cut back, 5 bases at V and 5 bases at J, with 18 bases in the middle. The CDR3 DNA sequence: TGTGCCAGCAGCCCTGGTGCGAGCGCGGGAACTGAAGCTTTCTTT. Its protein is CASSPGASAGTEAFF.